This record looks at one T cell receptor beta chain sequence and its context. The antigen remains unidentified. In germline, CDR1 is SGHTA, CDR2 FQGNSA. Trimming cost V 5 bases and J 1 base, with 18 bases left between them. The CDR3 is 16 residues long. Specified time point: patch test 3, about 24 weeks after DPC sensitization. This sample's treatment: therapeutic diphenylcyclopropenone sensitization with weekly scalp DPC. The source of the sample is a study of human T cells and chemical hapten exposure. Study-wide results and caveats: Among TCRs, those above 1 in 1000 frequency were unaffected by DPC sensitization. Patch test scores rose with PT1 expanded TCR counts, a positive correlation.

TCRdb reprocessed the RACE reads with MiXCR, giving one entry per CDR3 protein. The sample lists 150,000 to 200,000 distinct CDR3 sequences, 25% to 30% seen once, with roughly 2.2% in the top ten. The clonotype comes from a woman aged 18-30 years with alopecia areata. Some clones in this sample may be carry-over from other donors' samples. The J gene is TRBJ2-7, the V gene TRBV7-2; the D gene could be TRBD1 or TRBD2 (5 bases each). Sequencing was performed on whole blood, taken in connection with sensitization to the hapten diphenylcyclopropenone (DPC). The CDR3 is CASSRNPGPLSYEQYF. The CDR3 bases are TGTGCCAGCAGCCGAAATCCGGGACCGCTTTCCTACGAGCAGTACTTC. The full variable domain, completed using reference TRBV7-2 and TRBJ2-7, is GAGVSQSPSNKVTEKGKDVELRCDPISGHTALYWYRQSLGQGLEFLIYFQGNSAPDKSGLPSDRFSAERTGGSVSTLTIQRTQQEDSAVYLCASSRNPGPLSYEQYFGPGTRLTVT.